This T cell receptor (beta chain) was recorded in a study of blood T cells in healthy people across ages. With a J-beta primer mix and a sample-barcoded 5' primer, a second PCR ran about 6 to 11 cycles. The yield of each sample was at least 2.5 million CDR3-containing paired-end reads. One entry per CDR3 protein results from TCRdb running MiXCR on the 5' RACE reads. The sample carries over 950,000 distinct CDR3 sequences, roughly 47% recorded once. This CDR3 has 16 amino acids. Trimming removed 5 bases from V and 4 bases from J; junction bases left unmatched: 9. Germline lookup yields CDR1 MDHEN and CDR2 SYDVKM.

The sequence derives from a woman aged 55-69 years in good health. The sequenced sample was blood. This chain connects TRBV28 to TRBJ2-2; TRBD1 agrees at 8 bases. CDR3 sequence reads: CASSGSGRGRTGELFF. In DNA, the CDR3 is TGTGCCAGCAGTGGATCGGGCAGGGGGCGCACCGGGGAGCTGTTTTTT. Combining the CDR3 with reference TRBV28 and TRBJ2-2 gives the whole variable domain DVKVTQSSRYLVKRTGEKVFLECVQDMDHENMFWYRQDPGLGLRLIYFSYDVKMKEKGDIPEGYSVSREKKERFSLILESASTNQTSMYLCASSGSGRGRTGELFFGEGSRLTVL.